These T cell receptor beta chains were read from a single sample in a study of blood T cell repertoires in COVID-19. TCRdb's copy holds only in-frame clones and misses some; the assay was immunoSEQ multiplex PCR. The sample consists of about 110,000 clones, about 80% of them appearing once. Sequencing was carried out using peripheral blood. The source of these receptors is a woman in her 70s with acute or convalescent COVID-19. Each CDR3 is given with its conserved first and last residue. Fields, in order: V gene, J gene, D gene, clone size, CDR3 DNA, CDR3 protein. A D gene is named only where the DNA matches it firmly. For some rows the clone size is stated as once, few or many, or as a class when expanded; others skip it.

>TRBV7-2|TRBJ1-2|TRBD1|.
TGTGCCAGCAGCTTAGCGGGACAGGGGGTTGGCTACACCTTC
CASSLAGQGVGYTF
>TRBV11-3|TRBJ2-2|.|.
TGTGCCAGCAGCTCTAGCCTTGGCGGGGAGCTGTTTTTT
CASSSSLGGELFF
>TRBV5-6|TRBJ2-5|TRBD2|.
TGTGCCAGCAGCTTCGGGCTAGCGGGAGGAGAGACCCAGTACTTC
CASSFGLAGGETQYF
>TRBV28|TRBJ2-1|TRBD1|few
TGTGCCAGCAGAAGCCACGGACAGGCTAGCTCCTACAATGAGCAGTTCTTC
CASRSHGQASSYNEQFF
>TRBV28|TRBJ2-7|.|few
TGTGCCAGCAGTTTACATCCAGGGACAATCCTGGGAGAGCAGTACTTC
CASSLHPGTILGEQYF
>TRBV19|TRBJ2-1|TRBD1|.
TGTGCCAGTAGGACAGGGCCAAACTACAATGAGCAGTTCTTC
CASRTGPNYNEQFF
>TRBV2|TRBJ1-4|TRBD1|.
TGTGCCAGCAGTGAACAGGGGGCAACTAATGAAAAACTGTTTTTT
CASSEQGATNEKLFF
>TRBV4-3|TRBJ2-1|.|once
TGCGCCAGCAGCCAAGAACTTGCGGGGGAGCAGTTCTTC
CASSQELAGEQFF
>TRBV5-1|TRBJ2-3|.|once
TGCGCCAGCAGCTTGGGTGCAGGGTTCCGCACAGATACGCAGTATTTT
CASSLGAGFRTDTQYF
>TRBV7-9|TRBJ2-5|.|.
TGTGCCAGCAGCTTAGAAACCGGGACACCCCAAGAGACCCAGTACTTC
CASSLETGTPQETQYF
>TRBV28|TRBJ1-1|TRBD1|.
TGTGCCAGCAGTTCAGCCGGGACAGGGGTCACTGAAGCTTTCTTT
CASSSAGTGVTEAFF
>TRBV9|TRBJ1-2|.|.
TGTGCCAGCAGCGTAGATAGCTATGGCTACACCTTC
CASSVDSYGYTF
>TRBV19|TRBJ2-1|.|.
TGTGCCAGTACCGATACGGGGGATGAGCAGTTCTTC
CASTDTGDEQFF
>TRBV7-9|TRBJ1-1|TRBD1|.
TGTGCCAGCAGCACCAGACAGGGGGCGACCCTAAGCCACCGACCTGAAGCTTTCTTT
CASSTRQGATLSHRPEAFF
>TRBV6-5|TRBJ2-7|.|.
TGTGCCAGCAGTTTTCGGACAAAGACCTACGAGCAGTACTTC
CASSFRTKTYEQYF
>TRBV3-1/TRBV3-2|TRBJ1-2|.|.
TGTGCCAGCAGCCAAGTGGCGGCTAACTATGGCTACACCTTC
CASSQVAANYGYTF
>TRBV5-1|TRBJ2-5|.|.
TGCGCCAGCAGCTTGGGCTTTTCCAGTATCCAAGAGACCCAGTACTTC
CASSLGFSSIQETQYF
>TRBV4-2|TRBJ2-5|.|.
TGTGCCAGCAGCCAACCGGGACAAGCAGAAGAGACCCAGTACTTC
CASSQPGQAEETQYF
>TRBV11-2|TRBJ1-1|.|.
TGTGCCAGCAGCTTAGCCTTCGGCGGGCACACTGAAGCTTTCTTT
CASSLAFGGHTEAFF
>TRBV9|TRBJ2-3|TRBD2|.
TGTGCCAGCAGCGTAGCTACTAGCGGGAGCAGTACGCAGTATTTT
CASSVATSGSSTQYF
>TRBV2|TRBJ1-1|.|.
TGTGCCAGCTCACACCCAGACACGAACACTGAAGCTTTCTTT
CASSHPDTNTEAFF
>TRBV5-1|TRBJ2-1|.|few
TGCGCCAGCACGTCGGGGACATACTCCTACAATGAGCAGTTCTTC
CASTSGTYSYNEQFF